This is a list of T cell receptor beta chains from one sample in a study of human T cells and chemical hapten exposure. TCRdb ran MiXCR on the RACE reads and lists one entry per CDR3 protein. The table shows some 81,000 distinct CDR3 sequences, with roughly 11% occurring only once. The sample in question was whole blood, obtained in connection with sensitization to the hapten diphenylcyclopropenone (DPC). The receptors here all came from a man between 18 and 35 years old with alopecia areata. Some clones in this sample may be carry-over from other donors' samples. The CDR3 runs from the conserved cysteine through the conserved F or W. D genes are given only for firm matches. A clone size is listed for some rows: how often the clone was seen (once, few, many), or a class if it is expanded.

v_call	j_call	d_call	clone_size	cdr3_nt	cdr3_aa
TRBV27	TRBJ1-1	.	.	TGTGCCAGCAGTCCGTACATGAACACTGAAGCTTTCTTT	CASSPYMNTEAFF
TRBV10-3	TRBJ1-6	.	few	TGTGCCATCAGTGAGGGGGACCCCTCACCCCTCCACTTT	CAISEGDPSPLHF
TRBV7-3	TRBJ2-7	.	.	TGTGCCAGCAGCTTAGGGAAGGGGTACGAGCAGTACTTC	CASSLGKGYEQYF
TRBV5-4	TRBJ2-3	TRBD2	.	TGTGCCAGCAGACGAGGACTAGCGGTTTCTAGCACAGATACGCAGTATTTT	CASRRGLAVSSTDTQYF
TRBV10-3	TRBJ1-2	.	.	TGTGCCATCAGTGATGGTTATGGCTACACCTTC	CAISDGYGYTF
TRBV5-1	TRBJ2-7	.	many	TGCGCCAGCAGCTTGGCTCCGGGGAGCAACTACGAGCAGTACTTC	CASSLAPGSNYEQYF
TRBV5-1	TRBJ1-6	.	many	TGCGCCAGCAGCTCCGACCGCTTCTCCTATAATTCACCCCTCCACTTT	CASSSDRFSYNSPLHF
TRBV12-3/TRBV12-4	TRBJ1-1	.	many	TGTGCCAGCAGTTGGGCCGGGAAGAACACTGAAGCTTTCTTT	CASSWAGKNTEAFF
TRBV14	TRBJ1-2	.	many	TGTGCCAGCAGCCTGGATATGCTGGGGACGGGCTACACCTTC	CASSLDMLGTGYTF
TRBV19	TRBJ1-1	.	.	TGTGCCAGTAGTGAGGAAGACAAGAACACTGAAGCTTTCTTT	CASSEEDKNTEAFF
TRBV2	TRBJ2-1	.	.	TGTGCCAGCAGTTCTAGACAGAGCTCCTACAATGAGCAGTTCTTC	CASSSRQSSYNEQFF
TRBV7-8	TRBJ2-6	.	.	TGTGCCAGCAGACAGGGACGACTCTCTGGGGCCAACGTCCTGACTTTC	CASRQGRLSGANVLTF
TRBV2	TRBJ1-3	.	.	TGTGCCGGTTTTCCAGGAAACTCTGGAAACACCATATATTTT	CAGFPGNSGNTIYF
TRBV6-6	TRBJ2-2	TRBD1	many	TGTGCCAGCAGTTACCGGGGAATACAGGGGTCGGCCGGGGAGCTGTTTTTT	CASSYRGIQGSAGELFF
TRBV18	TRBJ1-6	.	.	TGTGCCAGCTCACCAAGCAATTCACCCCTCCACTTT	CASSPSNSPLHF
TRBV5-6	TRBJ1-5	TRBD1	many	TGTGCCAGCAGGATCAGGGGGCGCAATCAGCCCCAGCATTTT	CASRIRGRNQPQHF
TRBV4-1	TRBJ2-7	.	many	TGCGCCAGCAGCCAAGGCGCTGGGACAACCTACGAGCAGTACTTC	CASSQGAGTTYEQYF
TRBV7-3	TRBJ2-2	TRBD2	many	TGTGCCAGCAGCCCCCCGGGGGGGAACACCGGGGAGCTGTTTTTT	CASSPPGGNTGELFF
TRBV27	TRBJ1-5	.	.	TGTGCCAGCAGTTTATTTTCGGGCCCGGATGGCAATCAGCCCCAGCATTTT	CASSLFSGPDGNQPQHF
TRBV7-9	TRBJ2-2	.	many	TGTGCCAGCAGCTTACCACAGGAAAATACCGGGGAGCTGTTTTTT	CASSLPQENTGELFF
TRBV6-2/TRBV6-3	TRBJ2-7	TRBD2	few	TGTGCCAGCAGTCCTCTACGGGGCTCAGAGCGGGGGCAGTACGAGCAGTACTTC	CASSPLRGSERGQYEQYF
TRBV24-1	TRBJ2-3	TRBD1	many	TGTGCCACCAGTGATTCCGCCGGGACAGGGGGCATAGATACGCAGTATTTT	CATSDSAGTGGIDTQYF
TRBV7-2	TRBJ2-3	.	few	TGTGCCAGCAGCCAGGAAGGGGGTCCAGATACGCAGTATTTT	CASSQEGGPDTQYF
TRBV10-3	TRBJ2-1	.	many	TGTGCCATCACCCCAGGGGGGACCTACAATGAGCAGTTCTTC	CAITPGGTYNEQFF
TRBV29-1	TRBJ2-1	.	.	TGCAGCGTTGATATTCTGGCCGACAATGAGCAGTTCTTC	CSVDILADNEQFF
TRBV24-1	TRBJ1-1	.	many	TGTGCCACCAGGGGCGGGGCTGAAGCTTTCTTT	CATRGGAEAFF
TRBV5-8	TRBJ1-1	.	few	TGTGCCAGCAGCCCTGTAGCCGAGATGAACACTGAAGCTTTCTTT	CASSPVAEMNTEAFF
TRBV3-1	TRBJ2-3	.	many	TGTGCCAGCAGCCAAGAGTCCAGGTTCTTCACAGATACGCAGTATTTT	CASSQESRFFTDTQYF
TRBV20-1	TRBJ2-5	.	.	TGCAGTGCTATGCGATCAACAGGGTTGGAGGAGACCCAGTACTTC	CSAMRSTGLEETQYF
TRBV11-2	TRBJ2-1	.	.	TGTGCCAGCAGCTTAACCACAGGGTCAAATGAGCAGTTCTTC	CASSLTTGSNEQFF
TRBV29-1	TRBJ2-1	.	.	TGCAGCGTCCGAAACGGGAATGAGCAGTTCTTC	CSVRNGNEQFF
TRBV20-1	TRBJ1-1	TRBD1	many	TGCAGTGCTAGAGTATGGGACAGGGTGAACACTGAAGCTTTCTTT	CSARVWDRVNTEAFF
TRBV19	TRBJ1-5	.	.	TGTGCCAGTAGCGCAGGTTATAGCAATCAGCCCCAGCATTTT	CASSAGYSNQPQHF
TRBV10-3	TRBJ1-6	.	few	TGTGCCATCAGTGAGTCAGTCGCTTTGGGATCACCCCTCCACTTT	CAISESVALGSPLHF
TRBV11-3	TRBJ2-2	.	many	TGTGCCAGCAGCTTAGGGGGCCCGGCCGGGGAGCTGTTTTTT	CASSLGGPAGELFF
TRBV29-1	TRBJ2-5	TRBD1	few	TGCAGCGTCCCCAGGGGGCGACAAGAGACCCAGTACTTC	CSVPRGRQETQYF
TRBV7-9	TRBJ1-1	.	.	TGTGCCAGCAGCTTAGCCACAGGTGTTGAAGCTTTCTTT	CASSLATGVEAFF
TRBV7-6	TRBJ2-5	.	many	TGTGCCAGCAGCTACGTGGGGACCCAGTACTTC	CASSYVGTQYF
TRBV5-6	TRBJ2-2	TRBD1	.	TGTGCCAGCAGCTCCGGGACAGGGGCTTCCACCGGGGAGCTGTTTTTT	CASSSGTGASTGELFF
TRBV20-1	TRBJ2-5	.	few	TGCAGTGCTAGAGTAACGGGACGGGAACAAGAGACCCAGTACTTC	CSARVTGREQETQYF
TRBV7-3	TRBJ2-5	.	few	TGTGCCAGCAGGATGTACGGCCAAGAGACCCAGTACTTC	CASRMYGQETQYF
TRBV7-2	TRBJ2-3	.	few	TGTGCCAGCAGCCCTTCCAGGACCTCTAGCACAGATACGCAGTATTTT	CASSPSRTSSTDTQYF
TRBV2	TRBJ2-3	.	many	TGTGCCAGCAACGGACACGACCGACCCACAGATACGCAGTATTTT	CASNGHDRPTDTQYF
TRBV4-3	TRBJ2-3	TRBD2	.	TGCGCCAGCAGCCCAGGGACTAGTGGCGATACGCAGTATTTT	CASSPGTSGDTQYF
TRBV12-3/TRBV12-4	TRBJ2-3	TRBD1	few	TGTGCCAGCAGGGAACAGGGGGGCACAGATACGCAGTATTTT	CASREQGGTDTQYF
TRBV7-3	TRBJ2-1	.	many	TGTGCCAGCAGCCGCGACGGGACTCCTTATAATGAGCAGTTCTTC	CASSRDGTPYNEQFF
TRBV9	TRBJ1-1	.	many	TGTGCCAGCAGCGTAGTCACCGCCGACACTGAAGCTTTCTTT	CASSVVTADTEAFF
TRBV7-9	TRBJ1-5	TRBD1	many	TGTGCCAGCAGCTTAGCGGGACAGGTTAATCAGCCCCAGCATTTT	CASSLAGQVNQPQHF
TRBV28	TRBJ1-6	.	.	TGTGCCAGCAGTTGGGGGCAGAATAATTCACCCCTCCACTTT	CASSWGQNNSPLHF
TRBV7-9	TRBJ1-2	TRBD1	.	TGTGCCAGCAGCTCCCCCCGATCAACCGGGACAGGGCCTTGGGGCTACACCTTC	CASSSPRSTGTGPWGYTF
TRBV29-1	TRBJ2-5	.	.	TGCAGCGTGGGCAGGGGAGAGACCCAGTACTTC	CSVGRGETQYF
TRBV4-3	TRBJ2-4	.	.	TGCGCCAGCAGCCAAGATTATCGATCCCTTCCCAAAAACATTCAGTACTTC	CASSQDYRSLPKNIQYF
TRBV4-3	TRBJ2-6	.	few	TGCGCCAGCAGCCAAGATAATCCGGGCTCTGGGGCCAACGTCCTGACTTTC	CASSQDNPGSGANVLTF
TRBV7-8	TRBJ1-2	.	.	TGTGCCAGCAGCGACCGGGACCCCGGGACGTACTATGGCTACACCTTC	CASSDRDPGTYYGYTF
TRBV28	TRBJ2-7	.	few	TGTGCCAGCAGTTTATCACTTACTTACGAGCAGTACTTC	CASSLSLTYEQYF
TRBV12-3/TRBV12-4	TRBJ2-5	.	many	TGTGCCAGCAGTTTAGGCGCAGGGGGGCAAGAGACCCAGTACTTC	CASSLGAGGQETQYF
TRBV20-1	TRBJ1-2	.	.	TGCAGTGCTAGAGACCCCCCAAAGGGCAGAGCCTATGGCTACACCTTC	CSARDPPKGRAYGYTF
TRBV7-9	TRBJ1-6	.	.	TGTGCCAGCAGCTCGGCGTCTCCGGACGGGCTACGAAATTCACCCCTCCACTTT	CASSSASPDGLRNSPLHF
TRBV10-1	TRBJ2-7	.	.	TGCGCCAGCAGTGTATACAAGGATAGCTCCTACGAGCAGTACTTC	CASSVYKDSSYEQYF
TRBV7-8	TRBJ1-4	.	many	TGTGCCAGCAGCTTAGTGGGTGGAGGGGGTGAAAAACTGTTTTTT	CASSLVGGGGEKLFF